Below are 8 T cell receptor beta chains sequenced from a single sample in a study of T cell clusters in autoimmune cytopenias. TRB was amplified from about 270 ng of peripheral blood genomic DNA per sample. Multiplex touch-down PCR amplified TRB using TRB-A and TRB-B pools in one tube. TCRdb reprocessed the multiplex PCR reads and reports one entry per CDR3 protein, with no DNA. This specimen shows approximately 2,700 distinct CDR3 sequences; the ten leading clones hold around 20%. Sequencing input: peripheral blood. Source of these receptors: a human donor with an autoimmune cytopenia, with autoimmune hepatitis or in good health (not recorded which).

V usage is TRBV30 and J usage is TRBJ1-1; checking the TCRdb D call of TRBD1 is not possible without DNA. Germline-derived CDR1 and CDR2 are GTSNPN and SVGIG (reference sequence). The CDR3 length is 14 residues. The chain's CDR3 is CAWSLGQGDTEAFF.

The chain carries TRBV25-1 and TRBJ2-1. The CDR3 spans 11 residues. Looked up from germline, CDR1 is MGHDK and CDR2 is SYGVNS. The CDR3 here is CASSEGDEQFF.

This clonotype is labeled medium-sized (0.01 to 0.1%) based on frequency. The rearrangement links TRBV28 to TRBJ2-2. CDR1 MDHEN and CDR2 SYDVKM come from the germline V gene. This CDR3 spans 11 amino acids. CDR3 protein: CASTDTGELFF. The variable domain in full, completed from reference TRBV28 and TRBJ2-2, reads DVKVTQSSRYLVKRTGEKVFLECVQDMDHENMFWYRQDPGLGLRLIYFSYDVKMKEKGDIPEGYSVSREKKERFSLILESASTNQTSMYLCASTDTGELFFGEGSRLTVL.

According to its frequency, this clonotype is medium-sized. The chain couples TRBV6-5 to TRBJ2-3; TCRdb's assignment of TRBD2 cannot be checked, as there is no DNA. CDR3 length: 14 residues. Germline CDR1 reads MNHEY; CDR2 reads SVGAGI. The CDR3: CASSERDLRDTQYF.

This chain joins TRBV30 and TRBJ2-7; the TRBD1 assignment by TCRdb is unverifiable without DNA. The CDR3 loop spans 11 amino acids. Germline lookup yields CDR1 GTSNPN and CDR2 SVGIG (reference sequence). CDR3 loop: CAWRDRFEQYF.

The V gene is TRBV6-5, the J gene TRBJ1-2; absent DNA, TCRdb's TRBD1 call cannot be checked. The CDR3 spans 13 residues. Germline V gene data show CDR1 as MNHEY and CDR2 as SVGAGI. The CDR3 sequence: CASSLSYRAGYTF.

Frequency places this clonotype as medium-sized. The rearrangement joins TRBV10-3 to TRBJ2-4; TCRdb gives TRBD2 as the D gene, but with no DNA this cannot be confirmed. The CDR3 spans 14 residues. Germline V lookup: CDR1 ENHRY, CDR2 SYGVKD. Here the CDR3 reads CAISAGGGKNIQYF.

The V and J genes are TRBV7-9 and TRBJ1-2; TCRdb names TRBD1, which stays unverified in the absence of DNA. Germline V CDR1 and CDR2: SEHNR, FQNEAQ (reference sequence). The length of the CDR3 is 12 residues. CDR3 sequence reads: CASYRDIFGYTF.